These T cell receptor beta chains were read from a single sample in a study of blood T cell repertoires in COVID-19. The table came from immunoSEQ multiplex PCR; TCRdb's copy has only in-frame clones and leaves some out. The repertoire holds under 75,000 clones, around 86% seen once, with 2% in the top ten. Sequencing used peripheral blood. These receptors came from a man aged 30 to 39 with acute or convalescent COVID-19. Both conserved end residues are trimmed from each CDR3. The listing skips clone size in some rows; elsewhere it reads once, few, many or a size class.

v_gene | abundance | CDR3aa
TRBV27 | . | ASSLGIYRATNTGELF
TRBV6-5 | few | ASSYSGQGDLEQY
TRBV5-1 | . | ASSQTGASLGYT
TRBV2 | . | ASSGEKMSQPQH
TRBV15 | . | ATSNTGPGNTIY
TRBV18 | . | ASSPRAGALFDMSYNEQF
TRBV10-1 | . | ASSGQGTYEQY
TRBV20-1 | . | SASPPLLAGGRETQY
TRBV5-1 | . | ASTDPGGDEQY
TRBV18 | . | ASSPREAQGANSPLH
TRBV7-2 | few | ASSPQGSLNEKLF
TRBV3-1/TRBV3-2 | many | ASSHFSDSYYGYT
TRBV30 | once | AWSFRGAFGTEAF
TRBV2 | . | ASTMDRETQY
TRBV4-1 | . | ASSQNPPQTTNEKLF
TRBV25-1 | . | ASSELGAGASVGYT
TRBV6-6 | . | ASSRGHNTEAF
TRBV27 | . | ASSLIGAVNVGTEAF
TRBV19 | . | ASSISQGMAEQY
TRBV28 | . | ASRPGRLGRETQY
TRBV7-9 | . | ASSLGQGEVSAF
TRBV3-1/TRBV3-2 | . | ASSQDRGGAF
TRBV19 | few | ASSRGIHTEAF
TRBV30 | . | AWGQHTGELF
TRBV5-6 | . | ASSLNRLQETQY
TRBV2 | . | ASSETTTGSYGYT
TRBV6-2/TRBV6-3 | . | ASSYGRNSGNTIY
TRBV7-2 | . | ASSLVPASGEQY
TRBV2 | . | ASSPFWGGSVD